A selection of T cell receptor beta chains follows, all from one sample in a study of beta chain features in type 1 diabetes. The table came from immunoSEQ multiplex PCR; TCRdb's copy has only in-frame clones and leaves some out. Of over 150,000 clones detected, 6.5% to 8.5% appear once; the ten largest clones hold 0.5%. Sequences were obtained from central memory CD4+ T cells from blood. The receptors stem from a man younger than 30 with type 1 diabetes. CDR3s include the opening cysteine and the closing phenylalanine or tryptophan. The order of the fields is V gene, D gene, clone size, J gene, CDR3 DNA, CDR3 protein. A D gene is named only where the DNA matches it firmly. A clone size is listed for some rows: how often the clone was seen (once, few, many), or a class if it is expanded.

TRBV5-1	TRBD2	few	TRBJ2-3	TGCGCCAGCAGCTTGAGCGGGAGGGCCGAGGATACGCAGTATTTT	CASSLSGRAEDTQYF
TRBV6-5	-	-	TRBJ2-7	TGTGCCAGCAGTGGCCCCGTCAAAGGGGACTACGAGCAGTACTTC	CASSGPVKGDYEQYF
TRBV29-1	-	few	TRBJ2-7	TGCAGCATTACGACAGGCCCCTACGAGCAGTACTTC	CSITTGPYEQYF
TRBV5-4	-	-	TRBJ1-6	TGTGCCAGCAGCTTGGATCGGTGGAGGGGTTCACCCCTCCACTTT	CASSLDRWRGSPLHF
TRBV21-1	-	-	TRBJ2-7	TGTGCCAGCAGCACGGCTAGCATAACCTACGAGCAGTACTTC	CASSTASITYEQYF
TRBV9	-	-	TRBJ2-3	TGTGCCAGCAGCGTAAGCGGGAGCACAGATACGCAGTATTTT	CASSVSGSTDTQYF
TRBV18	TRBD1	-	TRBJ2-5	TGTGCCAGCTCGCCCGGGACAGGGGGGAAGACCCAGTACTTC	CASSPGTGGKTQYF
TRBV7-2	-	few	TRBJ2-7	TGTGCCAGCAGCCAGGGGACTATAGAGCAGTACTTC	CASSQGTIEQYF
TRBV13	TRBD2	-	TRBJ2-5	TGTGCCAGCAGGAGACTAGCGGGTCGGGAGACCCAGTACTTC	CASRRLAGRETQYF
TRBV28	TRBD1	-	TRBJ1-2	TGTGCCAGCAGGCAGGGGGTGTTGGTTGGCTACACCTTC	CASRQGVLVGYTF
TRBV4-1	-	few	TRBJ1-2	TGCGCCAGCAGCCAGGCAGGCGCTGTCTATGGCTACACCTTC	CASSQAGAVYGYTF
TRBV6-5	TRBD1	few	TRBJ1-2	TGTGCCAGCCGCCCCGGACAGGGGGCTAGGTATGGCTACACCTTC	CASRPGQGARYGYTF
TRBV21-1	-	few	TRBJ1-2	TGTGCCAGCAGCAAAGGGTCGGGGGTGTACACCTTC	CASSKGSGVYTF
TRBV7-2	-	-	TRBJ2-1	TGTGCCAGCAGCTTATCATACAACTCCTACAATGAGCAGTTCTTC	CASSLSYNSYNEQFF